This TCR beta chain stems from a study of ipilimumab plus nivolumab after autologous stem cell transplantation. Looking at the study overall: Myeloma patients were high-risk transplant-naive or relapsed within 3 years of first autologous transplant.

Produced via immunoSEQ multiplex PCR; TCRdb's table is partial and in-frame only. The sample carries tens of thousands of clones, 90% to 95% recorded once. This CDR3 spans 11 amino acids. Trimming stripped 6 bases from V and 10 bases from J, with 11 bases between. Germline V gene data show CDR1 as SGHDT and CDR2 as YYEEEE. Ipilimumab, 1 mg/kg, started 14 to 28 days after autologous transplant. Through week 26, nivolumab 3 mg/kg IV was given weeks 1, 4, 7, 10, then biweekly. V gene TRBV5-6 combines with J gene TRBJ2-1, with D perhaps TRBD2 (5 bases). This receptor was obtained from a male donor with multiple myeloma. The sample in question was PBMCs, obtained in a trial of ipilimumab plus nivolumab as post-transplant consolidation. DNA of the CDR3: TGTGCCAGCAAACCTTCGGGAGAGCAGTTCTTC. It encodes CASKPSGEQFF.